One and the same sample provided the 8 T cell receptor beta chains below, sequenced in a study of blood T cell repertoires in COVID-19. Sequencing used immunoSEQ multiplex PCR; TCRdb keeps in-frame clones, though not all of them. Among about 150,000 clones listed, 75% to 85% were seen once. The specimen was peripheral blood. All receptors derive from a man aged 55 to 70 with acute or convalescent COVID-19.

The CDR3 sequence is CASSPGDRDVEKLFF. As DNA, the CDR3 is TGTGCCAGCAGTCCGGGGGACAGGGACGTCGAAAAACTGTTTTTT. This chain links TRBV27 with TRBJ1-4, with 9 bases fitting TRBD1. V dropped 5 bases and J dropped 8; count of bases not matched to a gene: 9. The V gene's germline CDR1 is MNHEY and CDR2 SMNVEV (reference sequence). The CDR3 consists of 15 residues.

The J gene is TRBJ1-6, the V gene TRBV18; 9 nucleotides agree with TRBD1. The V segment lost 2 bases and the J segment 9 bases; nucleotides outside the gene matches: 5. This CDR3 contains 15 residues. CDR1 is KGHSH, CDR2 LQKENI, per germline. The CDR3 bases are TGTGCCAGCTCACCAAGGGACAGGGAAACTTCACCCCTCCACTTT. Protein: CASSPRDRETSPLHF.

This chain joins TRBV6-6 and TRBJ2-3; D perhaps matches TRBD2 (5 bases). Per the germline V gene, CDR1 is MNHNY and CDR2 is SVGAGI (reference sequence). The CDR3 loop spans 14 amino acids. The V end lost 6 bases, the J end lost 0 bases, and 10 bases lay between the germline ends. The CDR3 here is CASRGVLSTDTQYF. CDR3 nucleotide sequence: TGTGCCAGCAGGGGAGTCCTAAGCACAGATACGCAGTATTTT.

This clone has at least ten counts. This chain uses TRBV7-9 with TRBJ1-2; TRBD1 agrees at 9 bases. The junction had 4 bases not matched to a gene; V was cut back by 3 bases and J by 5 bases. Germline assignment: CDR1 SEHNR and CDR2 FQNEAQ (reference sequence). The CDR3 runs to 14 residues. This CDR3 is CASSFRGTGYGYTF. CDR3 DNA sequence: TGTGCCAGCAGCTTCCGGGGGACAGGGTATGGCTACACCTTC.

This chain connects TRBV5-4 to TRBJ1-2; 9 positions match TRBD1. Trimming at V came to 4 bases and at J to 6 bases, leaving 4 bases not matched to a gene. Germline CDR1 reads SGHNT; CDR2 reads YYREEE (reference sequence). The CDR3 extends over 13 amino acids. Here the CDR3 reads CASSPTGGNGYTF. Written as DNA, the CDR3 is TGTGCCAGCAGCCCAACAGGGGGCAATGGCTACACCTTC.

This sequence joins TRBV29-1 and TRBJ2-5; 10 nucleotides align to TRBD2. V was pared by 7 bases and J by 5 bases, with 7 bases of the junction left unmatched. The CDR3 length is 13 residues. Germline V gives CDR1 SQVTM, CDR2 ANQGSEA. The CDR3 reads CSASGGGGETQYF. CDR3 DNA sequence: TGCAGCGCCAGCGGGGGGGGAGGCGAGACCCAGTACTTC.

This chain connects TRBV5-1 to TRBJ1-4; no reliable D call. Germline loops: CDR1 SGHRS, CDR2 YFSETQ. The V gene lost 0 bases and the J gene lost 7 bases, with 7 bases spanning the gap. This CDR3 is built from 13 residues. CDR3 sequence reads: CASSLGPLEKLFF. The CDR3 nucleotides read TGCGCCAGCAGCTTGGGGCCCCTTGAAAAACTGTTTTTT.

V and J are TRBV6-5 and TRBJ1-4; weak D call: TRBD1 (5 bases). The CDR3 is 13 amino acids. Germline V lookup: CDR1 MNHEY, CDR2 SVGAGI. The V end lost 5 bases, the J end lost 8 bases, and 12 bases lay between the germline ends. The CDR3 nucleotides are TGTGCCAGCAGTACCCCAGGGCACGAAAAACTGTTTTTT. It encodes CASSTPGHEKLFF.